This T cell receptor (beta chain) was sequenced in a study of T-cell memory formation after mild COVID-19. General study results and limits: Clones that contracted clustered mainly in CM and EM if CD4+ and in EMRA if CD8+.

Constant-segment primers served in 5'RACE that generated TCR alpha and TCR beta cDNA libraries bearing sample barcodes and UMIs. TCRdb used MiXCR to reprocess the 5' RACE reads, holding one entry per CDR3 protein. The repertoire includes under 300,000 distinct CDR3 sequences, roughly 8% of them detected once, and under 25% sits in the top ten. Concerning this clonotype: The antigen remains undetermined.

The sequence was obtained from a man younger than 35 who had mild COVID-19 (a few samples of this study predate the infection). Cell type and time point are not known. The sequenced sample consisted of PBMCs or a T cell subset sorted from them (not recorded which).

CDR3 nucleotides: TGTGCCAGCAGTTTAGAATGGACAGGTAGATCTGGCTACACCTTC. Amino acid sequence: CASSLEWTGRSGYTF. V and J are TRBV12-3 or TRBV12-4 and TRBJ1-2, with TRBD1 identical over 7 bases. This CDR3 region has 15 residues. Unmatched junction bases numbered 9, after V lost 1 base and J lost 7 bases.